This record looks at one T cell receptor (beta chain) sequence and its context. Per the authors' pipeline: Using reference gene primer amplification, nucleated cell counts were estimated. This table comes from immunoSEQ multiplex PCR, and its TCRdb copy is limited to in-frame clones, with some not included. V, J and clone size reflect that table, while D and trimming were determined from the DNA. The sample lists 100,000 to 150,000 clones; about 90% were seen once. This CDR3 region has 17 residues. Losses at the gene ends were 5 bases for V and 1 base for J; bases not matched to a gene: 13. The germline CDR1 and CDR2 sequences are SEHNR and FQNEAQ (reference sequence). This sample was taken from a study of blood T cell repertoires in COVID-19. Study in general: COVID-19 samples collected from the United States, Italy and Spain covered acute and convalescent phases. Sample material is recorded as cDNA or gDNA derived from T cells, B-cell-depleted T cells, or PBMCs.

Specimen: peripheral blood. This rearrangement joins TRBV7-9 to TRBJ2-5, with 7 bases aligning to TRBD1. The sequence derives from a man aged 45-65 years with active COVID-19. CDR3 loop: CASSQGVRGQTQETQYF. The CDR3 region has the DNA TGTGCCAGCAGCCAAGGCGTCAGGGGACAGACCCAAGAGACCCAGTACTTC. Full variable domain (outside the CDR3, taken from reference TRBV7-9 and TRBJ2-5): DTGVSQNPRHKITKRGQNVTFRCDPISEHNRLYWYRQTLGQGPEFLTYFQNEAQLEKSRLLSDRFSAERPKGSFSTLEIQRTEQGDSAMYLCASSQGVRGQTQETQYFGPGTRLLVL.